This T cell receptor (beta chain) was sequenced for a study of T cell responses to AZD1222 COVID-19 vaccine. General study points: Spike-specific TCR depth and breadth grew after two AZD1222 doses.

Sequencing used immunoSEQ multiplex PCR; TCRdb keeps in-frame clones, though not all of them. The sample shows roughly 150,000 clones, roughly 89% of them seen only once. Remarks on this clone: Its antigen is unidentified.

The germline V gene has CDR1 LNHDA and CDR2 SQIVND (reference sequence). Trimming took off 5 bases at V and 4 bases at J, with 8 bases between the two ends. The CDR3 extends over 13 amino acids. The V call is TRBV19, the J call TRBJ2-2; D ambiguous. Sequencing used peripheral blood, obtained on day 0 of AZD1222 vaccination. The origin of this receptor is an adult in good health. CDR3 amino acids: CASSAASTGELFF. The CDR3 DNA sequence: TGTGCCAGTAGTGCAGCGAGCACCGGGGAGCTGTTTTTT.